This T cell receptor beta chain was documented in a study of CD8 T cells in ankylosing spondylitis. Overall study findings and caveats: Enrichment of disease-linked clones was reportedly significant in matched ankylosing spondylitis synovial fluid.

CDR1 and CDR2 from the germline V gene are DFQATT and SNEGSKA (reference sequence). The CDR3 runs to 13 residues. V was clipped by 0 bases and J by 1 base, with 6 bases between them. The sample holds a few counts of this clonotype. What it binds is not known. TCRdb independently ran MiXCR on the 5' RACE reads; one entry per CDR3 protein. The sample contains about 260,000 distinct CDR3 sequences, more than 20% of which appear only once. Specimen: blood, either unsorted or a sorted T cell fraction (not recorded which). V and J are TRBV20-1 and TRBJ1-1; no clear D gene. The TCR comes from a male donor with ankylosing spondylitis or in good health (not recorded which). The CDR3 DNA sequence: TGCAGTGCTAGAGACAGACCGAACACTGAAGCTTTCTTT. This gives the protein CSARDRPNTEAFF.